This T cell receptor beta chain was observed in a study of cytomegalovirus exposure and HLA in healthy donors. General study points: As a later analysis revealed, the rate of TCR association differed by HLA locus, with DRB1 most and HLA-C fewest.

A remark on this clone: Its antigen is undetermined.

CDR1 and CDR2 (germline): SGHTA, FQGTGA. Trimming removed 5 bases from V and 6 bases from J, with 11 bases in between. The CDR3 loop spans 14 amino acids. The PCR ran on 60 Vbeta and 13 Jbeta primers. Study processing details: An analysis performed later counted 75 million to 80 million unique TCR beta chains (approximately 11 million of them shared). Sequencing was performed with immunoSEQ multiplex PCR; in TCRdb, only in-frame clones are kept and a portion is missing. That table furnishes V, J and clone size, whereas the DNA furnished D and trimming. The sample holds 75,000 to 90,000 clones, about 79% seen once.

The chain joins TRBV7-3 to TRBJ1-6; D perhaps matches TRBD1 (6 bases). The sequencing sample was made of PBMCs. The source of this sequence is a male donor in good health and CMV-seropositive. Written as DNA, the CDR3 is TGTGCCAGCAGCATCGGGACATCTAATTCACCCCTCCACTTT. This encodes CASSIGTSNSPLHF.